Reported below is one T cell receptor beta chain. Its binding antigen is unknown. No base qualities exist here, and no much larger clone lies one base off it. Libraries came from 5' RACE. These reads were obtained on an Illumina HiSeq 2500. A second PCR of about 6 to 12 cycles was performed with a sample-barcoded 5' primer and a J-beta primer mix. A unique molecular identifier was introduced onto each TCR beta cDNA molecule by a template-switch 5' adaptor carrying 12 random nucleotides. At least 2.5 million CDR3-containing paired-end reads were obtained from each sample. The Mint cDNA synthesis kit, primed by a TRBC-specific oligonucleotide, was used to synthesize first-strand cDNA from all RNA. All cDNA was treated with uracil-DNA glycosylase and then went through a first 18-cycle PCR with the universal primers M1SS and BC2_uni_R. On the study's bioinformatics: For normalization, 1 million high-quality reads were randomly selected from each sample, with every read carrying a distinct molecular identifier. Instead of being binned into consensus sequences, reads that shared molecular identifiers were thrown out. MiTCR, run with a Q25 quality threshold and the strictest error-elimination algorithm, handled CDR3 identification, clonotype clustering and error correction. A nonparametric unseen species model with Euler transformation was used to estimate lower-bound total TCR beta diversity. TCRdb ran its own pipeline on the public reads, namely fastp trimming at Q25 and MiXCR clone calling, and kept in-frame beta chains. Here each entry gathers all rows of one CDR3 protein and keeps the most common genes and DNA. The V and J calls and clone size are TCRdb's, not the authors'. This sample comprises 1.5 million to 2 million distinct CDR3 sequences, 40% to 55% of them detected only once. 2.1% of the sample is held by the ten biggest clonotypes.

These data come from a study of blood T cells in healthy people across ages (dated by TCRdb to about 2015). In terms of the full investigation: In model experiments, template switching captured roughly one uniquely barcoded TCR beta cDNA molecule for every two T cells. The study measured age-related changes in TCR beta repertoire diversity using deep sequencing normalized with unique cDNA molecular identifiers. For two donors (one aged 18 to 29 and one aged 80 or older), the study analyzed two additional independent replicas of 1 million unique cDNA reads from the same blood draw. Donors of different ages were randomly distributed across sequencing lanes to avoid experimental bias. The donors were divided into four age groups: young (average approximately 16 years), middle-aged (approximately 42), aged (under 70) and long-lived (82).

Donors were a few dozen systemically healthy Caucasian individuals from Russia aged about 6 to 100 years. Each donor gave approximately 10 milliliters of peripheral blood, collected into EDTA-treated Vacutainer tubes. PBMCs were isolated by Ficoll-Paque density-gradient centrifugation, with at least 6 million obtained per sample. Total RNA, at least 5 micrograms per sample, was extracted from PBMCs with Trizol reagent. For every donor, flow cytometry on a PBMC aliquot measured the percentage of naive CD45RAhigh/CD27high T cells. Study-wide findings and limitations: Because profiling used bulk unsorted PBMCs, naive and antigen-experienced compartments could not be compared conclusively. Observed TCR beta diversity correlated strongly with the percentage of naive T cells measured by flow cytometry. Observed TCR beta diversity per million T cells fell roughly linearly with age, and a significant reduction was already apparent by age roughly 40. Compared with the aged group, the long-lived group had more naive CD4+ T cells, fewer expanded clones and increased TCR diversity, a pattern suggesting age selection. Because the CMV infection status of the donors was unknown, age-related changes in expanded clonotypes may potentially have been confounded. Estimates of total diversity based on one million sequenced T cells were considered lower bounds and underestimates.

This TCR derives from a woman in her 40s in good health. Sequencing was done on a sample of blood.

The CDR3 here reads CSVGPDPYNEQYF. The DNA is as follows: TGCAGCGTTGGCCCTGACCCCTACAATGAGCAGTACTTC. In this chain, TRBV29-1 is recombined with TRBJ2-7; no D segment can be confidently identified. The cysteine opens and the phenylalanine closes a CDR3 of 13 amino acids. The CDR3 DNA has 39 bases and is translated from base 1. In the germline V gene, CDR1 corresponds to SQVTM and CDR2 to ANQGSEA. Trimming at the junction amounts to 4 bases on V and 7 bases on J, and the germline ends lie 17 bases apart.